This T cell receptor beta chain derives from a study of a mutant IDH1 vaccine in newly diagnosed glioma. Measured with immunoSEQ multiplex PCR; TCRdb has only the in-frame clones, and not every one. Seen here are just under 80,000 clones, around 90% observed once, and the top ten hold just over 0.55%. V was shortened by 4 bases and J by 6 bases, with 10 bases between the two germline ends. The CDR3 runs to 12 residues. Per the germline V gene, CDR1 is LNHNV and CDR2 is YYDKDF (reference sequence). As to this clone: As yet, its antigen is unknown.

Specified time point: week 5, during vaccination. A 20-mer mutant IDH1 peptide at 300 ug was injected subcutaneously with topical imiquimod. J is TRBJ2-7 and V is TRBV15; perhaps D is TRBD1 or TRBD2 (5 bases each). Sequencing was performed on PBMCs, taken from a glioma patient whose treatment included an IDH1 peptide vaccine. The clonotype was recovered from a woman aged 45-65 years with glioma. DNA of the CDR3: TGTGCCACCAGCAACCGGGGCTCCGAGCAGTACTTC. Residues: CATSNRGSEQYF.